The next 9 T cell receptor beta chains were all read from a single sample in a study of T cell changes during pregnancy in multiple sclerosis. Assay: immunoSEQ multiplex PCR; the TCRdb copy retains only in-frame clones and omits some. The sample carries approximately 28,000 clones, 89% recorded once. Sequencing used CD8+ T cells from peripheral blood mononuclear cells, obtained in the second trimester of pregnancy. All receptors come from a female donor with multiple sclerosis, enrolled in a pregnancy study.

The chain employs TRBV4-1 and TRBJ2-1; 10 bases are shared with TRBD2. The CDR3 spans 15 residues. CDR1 is MGHRA, CDR2 YSYEKL, per germline. Trimming cost V 4 bases and J 6 bases; bases outside gene matches: 6. The CDR3 nucleotides read TGCGCCAGCAGCCGATCAGCGGGAGGGCCCAATGAGCAGTTCTTC. This gives the protein CASSRSAGGPNEQFF.

The chain has TRBV5-6 and TRBJ1-1; TRBD1 is a possible D gene (5 bases). Trimming pared 10 bases from V and 1 base from J, leaving 11 bases between. CDR1 SGHDT and CDR2 YYEEEE come from the germline V gene. The CDR3 contains 12 residues. CDR3 in amino acids: CASRRGNTEAFF. For the CDR3, the DNA is TGTGCCTCCCGGAGGGGGAACACTGAAGCTTTCTTT.

This chain joins TRBV15 and TRBJ1-2; unclear D gene. CDR1 and CDR2 from the germline V gene are LNHNV and YYDKDF (reference sequence). The length of the CDR3 is 13 residues. V was cut by 5 bases and J by 4 bases, with 11 bases left in between. The CDR3 region is CATSFSGSYGYTF. CDR3 sequence (DNA): TGTGCCACCAGCTTTTCGGGTTCCTATGGCTACACCTTC. The whole variable domain, remainder taken from reference TRBV15 and TRBJ1-2, is DAMVIQNPRYQVTQFGKPVTLSCSQTLNHNVMYWYQQKSSQAPKLLFHYYDKDFNNEADTPDNFQSRRPNTSFCFLDIRSPGLGDTAMYLCATSFSGSYGYTFGSGTRLTVV.

The V and J genes are TRBV11-3 and TRBJ1-1; TRBD1 agrees at 9 bases. The length of the CDR3 is 15 residues. The trim removed 3 bases at V and 3 bases at J, leaving 5 bases unmatched. Per the germline V gene, CDR1 is SGHNT and CDR2 is YENEEA. CDR3 in DNA: TGTGCCAGCAGCTTTCCGACAGGGGGAGACACTGAAGCTTTCTTT. It translates to CASSFPTGGDTEAFF.

This chain joins TRBV19 and TRBJ2-7, with TRBD2 as a possible D gene (6 bases). Trimming stripped 1 base from V and 3 bases from J, with 13 bases between. The germline V gene encodes CDR1 LNHDA and CDR2 SQIVND (reference sequence). The CDR3 covers 15 residues. The CDR3 region has the DNA TGTGCCAGTAGTATAGCCGGGGGAGAGGTCTACGAGCAGTACTTC. As protein: CASSIAGGEVYEQYF.

The chain couples TRBV4-1 to TRBJ2-7; weak D call: TRBD2 (5 bases). The V gene lost 1 base and the J gene lost 6 bases, with 10 bases spanning the gap. The CDR3 has 13 amino acids. Germline V gene data show CDR1 as MGHRA and CDR2 as YSYEKL. CDR3 residues: CASSQGLAGEQYF. The DNA for the CDR3 is TGCGCCAGCAGCCAAGGGCTAGCAGGCGAGCAGTACTTC.

The V call is TRBV19, the J call TRBJ1-1; 7 bases line up with TRBD1. Germline assignment: CDR1 LNHDA and CDR2 SQIVND (reference sequence). J gave up 8 bases and V 7 bases, and 22 bases lay outside the gene matches. This CDR3 comprises 17 residues. CDR3 protein: CASNHRGQDLKSGEAFF. DNA for the CDR3: TGTGCCAGTAATCATCGCGGACAGGATTTAAAAAGCGGGGAAGCTTTCTTT.

J is TRBJ2-3 and V is TRBV6-5; D is perhaps TRBD1 (6 bases). Germline CDR1 is MNHEY and CDR2 is SVGAGI. Between the trimmed V and J ends, which lost 4 bases and 4 bases, there was a span of 9 bases. The CDR3 covers 13 residues. CDR3 region: CASSSQGPDTQYF. CDR3 nucleotide sequence: TGTGCCAGCAGTTCACAGGGCCCAGATACGCAGTATTTT.

The V call is TRBV21-1, the J call TRBJ2-6; the table gives TRBD1 as D, unverified against the DNA. TRBV21-1 is recorded as a pseudogene. The CDR3 totals 19 residues. CDR3 region: CASSTPGTGPTSGANVLTF. CDR3 sequence (DNA): TGTGCCAGCAGCACCCCCGGGACAGGTCCAACCTCTGGGGCCAACGTCCTGACTTTC.